This T cell receptor (beta chain) was profiled in a study of shared clonotypes between healthy human individuals. Study-wide points: Sequencing depth was expected to influence donor clonotype sharing. A reduction in generation probabilities was seen for non-shared clonotypes relative to those shared by all four donors. The donor pool, a small one, limited the genetic and exposure-history diversity represented.

Replicate PCRs run on sorted subsets employed approximately 0.2 ug DNA, 30,000 to 35,000 T cell genomes. Generated by immunoSEQ multiplex PCR, the TCRdb table keeps only in-frame clones and is missing some. The sample yields about 2.4 million clones, approximately 94% seen once. On this clone itself: As yet, its antigen is unknown.

The receptor was isolated from a man between 18 and 29 years old in good health. The sequenced sample consisted of naive CD4+ T cells sorted from blood. Sample subset: CD45RA+ positively selected.

CDR3 amino acids: CASSPIAGGGETQYF. The CDR3 DNA is TGCGCCAGCAGCCCGATAGCGGGAGGGGGAGAGACCCAGTACTTC. The chain joins TRBV4-1 to TRBJ2-5, with 11 bases that match TRBD2. Germline V gene sequence: CDR1 MGHRA, CDR2 YSYEKL. The CDR3 is 15 residues long. With 4 bases clipped from V and 4 bases from J, the junction kept 5 bases outside the gene matches.